The present TCR beta chain was sequenced within a study of blood T cell repertoires in COVID-19. The wider study: The samples span acute and convalescent COVID-19 from the United States, Italy and Spain. The cDNA or gDNA used as material had been derived from T cells, B-cell-depleted T cells, or PBMCs.

Source study methods: Cell counts per sample came from amplifying reference gene primers. The data were produced by immunoSEQ multiplex PCR, yet TCRdb's version contains in-frame clones alone and is incomplete. V, J and clone size were drawn from that table, and D and trimming were deduced from the DNA. The table lists fewer than 250,000 clones, 82% of them singletons, with about 4.5% in the top ten. With 10 bases clipped from V and 7 bases from J, the junction kept 16 bases outside the gene matches. This CDR3 contains 14 residues. Per the germline V gene, CDR1 is MNHEY and CDR2 is SVGAGI. The specimen sequenced was peripheral blood. This clonotype was sampled from a woman aged 70 to 79 with acute or convalescent COVID-19. The rearrangement uses TRBV6-5 and TRBJ2-7, with 7 nucleotides matching TRBD1. CDR3 protein: CATQTQTGLGEQYF. As DNA, the CDR3 is TGTGCCACCCAGACTCAGACAGGGCTAGGAGAGCAGTACTTC.